The clone carrying this T cell receptor (beta chain) has a handful of counts. The CDR3 has 16 residues. V shed 5 bases and J shed 0 bases, with 13 bases lying between them. The V gene's germline CDR1 is MNHNS and CDR2 SASEGT. These data come from a study of human T cells and chemical hapten exposure. TCRdb analysed the RACE reads with MiXCR anew, one entry per CDR3 protein. The data contain 70,000 to 75,000 distinct CDR3 sequences, around a third of them seen just once; the ten biggest clones take up roughly 10%. The time point was: patch test 1, 2 weeks after DPC sensitization. The treatment denotes: therapeutic diphenylcyclopropenone sensitization with weekly scalp DPC.

This TCR derives from a man between 35 and 55 years old with alopecia areata. Some clones in this sample may be carry-over from other donors' samples. The material was whole blood, obtained in connection with sensitization to the hapten diphenylcyclopropenone (DPC). V usage is TRBV6-1 and J usage is TRBJ1-4; D gene unclear. For the CDR3, the DNA is TGTGCCAGCAGTCGAGGACCTTTTTCAACTAATGAAAAACTGTTTTTT. This gives the protein CASSRGPFSTNEKLFF.